This T cell receptor (beta chain) is from a study of shared clonotypes between healthy human individuals. Study-wide points: Only a few donors were included, so the genetic and exposure-history diversity represented was limited.

Germline V lookup: CDR1 SGHTA, CDR2 FQGNSA. The CDR3 consists of 13 residues. V dropped 2 bases and J dropped 2 bases, with 6 bases sitting between them. As to this clone: Its target is not known.

Running of the assay took place at deep level. Each subset's genomic DNA was shared equally among a number of immunoSEQ plates. TCRdb's copy holds only in-frame clones and misses some; the assay was immunoSEQ multiplex PCR. The sample has hundreds of thousands of clones, around 77% seen once; the top ten hold about 11%. The sequence was obtained from a woman aged 40 to 50 in good health. Some clones in this sample may be carry-over from other donors' samples. Sequencing was carried out using PBMCs. The chain links TRBV7-2 to TRBJ2-5, with a tentative D call TRBD1 (5 bases). CDR3: CASSLPGQETQYF. CDR3 in DNA: TGTGCCAGCAGCTTACCAGGGCAAGAGACCCAGTACTTC.